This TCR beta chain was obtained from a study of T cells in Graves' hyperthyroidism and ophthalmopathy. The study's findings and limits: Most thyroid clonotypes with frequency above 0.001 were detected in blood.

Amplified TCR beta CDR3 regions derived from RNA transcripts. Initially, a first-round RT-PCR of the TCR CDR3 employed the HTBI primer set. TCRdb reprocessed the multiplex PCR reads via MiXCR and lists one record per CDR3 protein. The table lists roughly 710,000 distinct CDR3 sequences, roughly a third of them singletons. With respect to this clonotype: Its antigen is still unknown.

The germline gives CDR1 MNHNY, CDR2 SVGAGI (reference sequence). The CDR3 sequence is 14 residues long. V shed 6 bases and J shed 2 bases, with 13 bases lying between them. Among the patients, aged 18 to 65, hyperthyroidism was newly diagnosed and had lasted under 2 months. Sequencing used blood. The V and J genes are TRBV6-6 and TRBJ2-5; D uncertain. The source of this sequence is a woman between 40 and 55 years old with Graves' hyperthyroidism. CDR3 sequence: CASSLPGSQETQYF. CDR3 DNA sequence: TGTGCCAGCAGCCTCCCAGGCTCTCAAGAGACCCAGTACTTC.